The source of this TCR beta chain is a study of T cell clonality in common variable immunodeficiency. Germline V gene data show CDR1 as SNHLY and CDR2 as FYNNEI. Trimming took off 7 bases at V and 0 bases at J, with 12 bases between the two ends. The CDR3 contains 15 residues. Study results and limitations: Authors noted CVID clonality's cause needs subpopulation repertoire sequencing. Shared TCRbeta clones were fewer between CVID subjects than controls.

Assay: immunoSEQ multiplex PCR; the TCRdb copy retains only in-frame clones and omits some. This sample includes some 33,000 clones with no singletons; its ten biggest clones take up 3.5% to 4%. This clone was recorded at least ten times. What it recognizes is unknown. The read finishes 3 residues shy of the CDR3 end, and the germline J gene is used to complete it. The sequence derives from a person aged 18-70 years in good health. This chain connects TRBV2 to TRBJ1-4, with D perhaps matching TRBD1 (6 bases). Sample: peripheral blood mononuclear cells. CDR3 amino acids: CASKGGTATNEKLFF. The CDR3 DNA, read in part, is TGTGCCAGCAAGGGGGGGACCGCAACTAATGAAAAA.